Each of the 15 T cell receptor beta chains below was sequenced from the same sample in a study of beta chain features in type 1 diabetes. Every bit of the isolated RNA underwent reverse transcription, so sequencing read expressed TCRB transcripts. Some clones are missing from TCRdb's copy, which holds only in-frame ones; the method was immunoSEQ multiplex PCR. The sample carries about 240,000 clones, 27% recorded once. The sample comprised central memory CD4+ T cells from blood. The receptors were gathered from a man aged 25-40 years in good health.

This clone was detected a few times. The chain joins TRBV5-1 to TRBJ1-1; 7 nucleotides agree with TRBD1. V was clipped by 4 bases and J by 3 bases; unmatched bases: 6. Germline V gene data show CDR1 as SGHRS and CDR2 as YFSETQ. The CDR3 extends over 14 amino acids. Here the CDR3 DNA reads TGCGCCAGCAGCGTGGGACAGACCCACACTGAAGCTTTCTTT. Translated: CASSVGQTHTEAFF.

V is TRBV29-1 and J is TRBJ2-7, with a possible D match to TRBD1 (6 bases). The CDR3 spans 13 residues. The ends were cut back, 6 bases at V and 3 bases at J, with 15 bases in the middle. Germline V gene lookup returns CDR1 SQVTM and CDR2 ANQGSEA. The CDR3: CSVVTGNVYEQYF. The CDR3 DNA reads TGCAGCGTCGTGACAGGAAACGTCTACGAGCAGTACTTC.

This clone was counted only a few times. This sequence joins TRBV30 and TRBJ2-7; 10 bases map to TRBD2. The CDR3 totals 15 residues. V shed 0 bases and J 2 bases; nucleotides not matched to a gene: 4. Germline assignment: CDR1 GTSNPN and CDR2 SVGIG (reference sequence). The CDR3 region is CAWSVGTSATYEQYF. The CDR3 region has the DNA TGTGCCTGGAGTGTTGGGACTAGCGCGACCTACGAGCAGTACTTC.

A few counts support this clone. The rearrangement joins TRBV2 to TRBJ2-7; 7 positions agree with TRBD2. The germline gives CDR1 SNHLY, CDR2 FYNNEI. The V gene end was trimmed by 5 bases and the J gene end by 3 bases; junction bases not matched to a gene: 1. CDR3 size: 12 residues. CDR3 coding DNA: TGTGCCAGCAGTCCTAGCGGCTACGAGCAGTACTTC. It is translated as CASSPSGYEQYF.

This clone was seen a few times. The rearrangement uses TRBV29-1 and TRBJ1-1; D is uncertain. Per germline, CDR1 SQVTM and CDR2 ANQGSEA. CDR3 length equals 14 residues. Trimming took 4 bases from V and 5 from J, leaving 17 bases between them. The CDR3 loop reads CSVASPGLGTEAFF. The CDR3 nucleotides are TGCAGCGTTGCAAGCCCGGGCCTAGGGACTGAAGCTTTCTTT.

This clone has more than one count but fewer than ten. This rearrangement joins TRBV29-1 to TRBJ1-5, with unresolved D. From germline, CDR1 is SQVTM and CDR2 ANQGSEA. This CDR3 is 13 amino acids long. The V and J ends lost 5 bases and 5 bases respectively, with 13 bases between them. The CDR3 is CSVSNRGYQPQHF. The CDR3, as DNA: TGCAGCGTTTCGAATCGGGGATATCAGCCCCAGCATTTT.

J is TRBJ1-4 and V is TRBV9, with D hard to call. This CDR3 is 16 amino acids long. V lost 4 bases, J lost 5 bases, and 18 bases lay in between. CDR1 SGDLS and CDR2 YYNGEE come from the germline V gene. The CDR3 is CASSPHGADGNEKLFF. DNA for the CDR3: TGTGCCAGCAGCCCCCACGGCGCCGATGGAAATGAAAAACTGTTTTTT.

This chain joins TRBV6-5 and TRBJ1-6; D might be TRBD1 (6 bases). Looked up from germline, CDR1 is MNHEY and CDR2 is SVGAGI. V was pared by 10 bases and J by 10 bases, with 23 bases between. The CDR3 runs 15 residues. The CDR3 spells CATSSGRVQGSPLHF. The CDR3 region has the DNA TGTGCCACCTCCTCCGGCAGGGTACAGGGCTCACCCCTCCACTTT.

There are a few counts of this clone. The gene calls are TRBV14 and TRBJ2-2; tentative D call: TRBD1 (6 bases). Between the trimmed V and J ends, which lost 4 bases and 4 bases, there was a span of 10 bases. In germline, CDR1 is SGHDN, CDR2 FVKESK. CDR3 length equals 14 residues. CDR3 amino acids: CASSRGTFTGELFF. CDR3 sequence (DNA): TGTGCCAGCAGCCGTGGGACATTCACCGGGGAGCTGTTTTTT.

The chain's CDR3 is CASSIASGTLGTDTQYF. The CDR3 DNA follows: TGTGCCAGTAGTATTGCTAGCGGGACCCTAGGCACAGATACGCAGTATTTT. This sequence joins TRBV19 and TRBJ2-3, with TRBD2 matching 9 bases. This CDR3 contains 17 residues. CDR1 is LNHDA, CDR2 SQIVND, per germline (reference sequence). V lost 3 bases, J lost 1 base, and 8 bases stayed unmatched.

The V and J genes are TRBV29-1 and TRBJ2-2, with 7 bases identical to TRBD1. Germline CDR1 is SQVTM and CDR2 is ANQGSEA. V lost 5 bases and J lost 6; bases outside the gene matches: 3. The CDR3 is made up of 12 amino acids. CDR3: CSVNRGAGELFF. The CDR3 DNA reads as TGCAGCGTTAACAGGGGTGCCGGGGAGCTGTTTTTT.

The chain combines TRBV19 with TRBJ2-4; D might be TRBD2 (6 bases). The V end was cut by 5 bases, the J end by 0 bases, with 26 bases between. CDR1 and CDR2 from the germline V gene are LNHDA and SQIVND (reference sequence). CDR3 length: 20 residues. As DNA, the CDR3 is TGTGCCAGTAGTTTTAGTTCTCCGTTGTCCGCGGGGTTAGCCAAAAACATTCAGTACTTC. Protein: CASSFSSPLSAGLAKNIQYF.

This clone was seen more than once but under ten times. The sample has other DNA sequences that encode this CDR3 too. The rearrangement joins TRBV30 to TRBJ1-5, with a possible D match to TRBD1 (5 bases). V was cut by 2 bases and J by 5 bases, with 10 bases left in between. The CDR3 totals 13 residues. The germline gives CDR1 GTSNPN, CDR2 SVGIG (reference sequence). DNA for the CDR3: TGTGCCTGGAGTCCCGGGGGGGATCAGCCCCAGCATTTT. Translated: CAWSPGGDQPQHF.

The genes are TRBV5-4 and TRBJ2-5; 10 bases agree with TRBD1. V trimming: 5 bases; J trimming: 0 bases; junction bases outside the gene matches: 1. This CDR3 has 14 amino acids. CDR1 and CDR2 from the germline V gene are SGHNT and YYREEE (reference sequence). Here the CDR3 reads CASRGTGDQETQYF. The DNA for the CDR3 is TGTGCCAGCAGGGGGACAGGGGACCAAGAGACCCAGTACTTC.

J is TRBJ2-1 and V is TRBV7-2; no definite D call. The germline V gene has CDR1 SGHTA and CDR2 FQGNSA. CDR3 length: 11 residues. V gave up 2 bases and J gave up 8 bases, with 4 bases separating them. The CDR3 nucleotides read TGTGCCAGCAGCTTAATCGATGAGCAGTTCTTC. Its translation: CASSLIDEQFF.